This entry features one TCR beta chain sequence. Its antigen is unknown. This entry is derived from a study of cytomegalovirus exposure and HLA in healthy donors. The study, taken as a whole, reports: Likely technical artifact: a cluster of highly shared sequence variants. Exclusion applied to some V segments, including TRBV6-2 and TRBV6-3, as they were indistinguishable.

PCR was performed using 60 Vbeta and 13 Jbeta primers. Only in-frame clones appear in the TCRdb table, and some are missing; sequencing was by immunoSEQ multiplex PCR. The repertoire consists of around 140,000 clones, with roughly 79% occurring once and the leading ten covering approximately 1.6%. The CDR3 contains 14 residues. CDR1 MNHEY and CDR2 SVGAGI come from the germline V gene. Deletions cut 2 bases from V and 0 bases from J, with 7 bases between. This clonotype originated in a woman aged 18-29 years in good health and CMV-seronegative. The chain employs TRBV6-5 and TRBJ1-2; the D is unclear. The specimen was PBMCs. The CDR3 is CASSYEGTNYGYTF. CDR3 nucleotides: TGTGCCAGCAGTTACGAGGGTACTAACTATGGCTACACCTTC.